The clone carrying this TCR beta chain has only a few counts. Its antigen remains unknown. The data derive from a study of human T cells and chemical hapten exposure. Study-wide results and caveats: Following DPC sensitization, TCRs present above 1 in 1000 frequency showed no change. The study found expanded TCRs formed significantly more large CDR3 similarity clusters than controls. More PT1 expanded TCRs went with higher patch test scores.

Noted time point: pre-sensitization, week 0. The sample's treatment: therapeutic diphenylcyclopropenone sensitization with weekly scalp DPC. TCRdb fed the RACE reads into MiXCR, producing one record per CDR3 protein. The data contain some 74,000 distinct CDR3 sequences, roughly 15% of them singletons. CDR3 length: 15 residues. The V end was cut by 1 base, the J end by 1 base, with 10 bases between. Germline CDR1 is SGHVS and CDR2 is FNYEAQ. This clonotype was obtained from a woman aged 50 to 60 with alopecia areata. Some clones in this sample may be carry-over from other donors' samples. The source was whole blood, collected in connection with sensitization to the hapten diphenylcyclopropenone (DPC). J is TRBJ1-1 and V is TRBV7-6; a weak D match, TRBD1 (6 bases). CDR3 protein: CASSLEGVGNTEAFF. The CDR3 nucleotides are TGTGCCAGCAGCTTAGAGGGGGTCGGGAACACTGAAGCTTTCTTT.